What follows are 6 T cell receptor beta chains derived from one specimen sequenced in a study of technical replicates of blood from several donors. Sequencing used immunoSEQ multiplex PCR; TCRdb keeps in-frame clones, though not all of them. Here the sample spans more than 70,000 clones, about 96% being singletons. Material for sequencing was T cells isolated from PBMCs. The receptors derive from a human donor in good health.

The rearrangement joins TRBV19 to TRBJ2-5; 13 nucleotides agree with TRBD2. The junction had 4 bases not matched to a gene; V was cut back by 1 base and J by 2 bases. Germline-derived CDR1 and CDR2 are LNHDA and SQIVND (reference sequence). The CDR3 sequence is 17 residues long. The CDR3: CASSIGTSGSRQETQYF. The CDR3 DNA is TGTGCCAGTAGTATAGGGACTAGCGGGAGTCGGCAAGAGACCCAGTACTTC.

V is TRBV7-6 and J is TRBJ2-1, with D perhaps matching TRBD1 (6 bases). In germline, CDR1 is SGHVS, CDR2 FNYEAQ. This CDR3 is 17 amino acids long. Trimming pared 4 bases from V and 5 bases from J, leaving 21 bases between. CDR3 loop: CASSSRSWGQSNNEQFF. CDR3 DNA: TGTGCCAGCAGCTCGCGATCTTGGGGGCAGTCCAACAATGAGCAGTTCTTC.

The chain joins TRBV28 to TRBJ2-5; 8 positions agree with TRBD1. V was pared by 5 bases and J by 5 bases, with 10 bases of the junction left unmatched. CDR1 is MDHEN, CDR2 SYDVKM, per germline. The CDR3 extends over 15 amino acids. The CDR3 DNA follows: TGTGCCAGCAGTGCGCAGGGGGCGCGTAGGGAGACCCAGTACTTC. Protein sequence: CASSAQGARRETQYF.

The chain joins TRBV5-1 to TRBJ1-2, with 9 bases fitting TRBD1. The CDR3 has 14 amino acids. The V and J ends lost 4 bases and 4 bases, in that order; junction bases with no gene match: 5. Germline CDR1 and CDR2: SGHRS and YFSETQ. CDR3 region: CASSTMTGGYGYTF. For the CDR3, the DNA is TGCGCCAGCAGCACCATGACAGGGGGCTATGGCTACACCTTC.

J is TRBJ2-7 and V is TRBV6-1, with TRBD1 as a possible D gene (6 bases). Trimming pared 3 bases from V and 2 bases from J, leaving 14 bases between. This CDR3 comprises 15 residues. Germline V gene sequence: CDR1 MNHNS, CDR2 SASEGT. As DNA, the CDR3 is TGTGCCAGCAGTGAGTTCTGGACAGCCACCTACGAGCAGTACTTC. Translating gives CASSEFWTATYEQYF.

The chain couples TRBV7-6 to TRBJ2-1; 10 nucleotides match TRBD2. V lost 5 bases to trimming and J lost 4 bases; unmatched junction nucleotides: 5. CDR1 and CDR2 from the germline V gene are SGHVS and FNYEAQ. This CDR3 contains 15 residues. CDR3 in DNA: TGTGCCAGCAGCCTTGGACTAGCGGATTACAATGAGCAGTTCTTC. It encodes CASSLGLADYNEQFF.